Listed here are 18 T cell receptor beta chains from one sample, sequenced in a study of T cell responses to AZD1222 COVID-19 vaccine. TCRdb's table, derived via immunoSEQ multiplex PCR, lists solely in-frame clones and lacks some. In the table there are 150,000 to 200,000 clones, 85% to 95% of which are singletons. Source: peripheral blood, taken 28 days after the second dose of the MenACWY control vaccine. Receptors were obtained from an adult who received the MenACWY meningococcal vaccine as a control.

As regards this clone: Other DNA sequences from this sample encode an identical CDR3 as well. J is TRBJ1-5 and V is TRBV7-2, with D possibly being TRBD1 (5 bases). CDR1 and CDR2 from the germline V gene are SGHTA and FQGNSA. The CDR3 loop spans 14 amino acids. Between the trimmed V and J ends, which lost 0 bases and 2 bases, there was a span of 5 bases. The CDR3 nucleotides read TGTGCCAGCAGCTTAGCAGGGGGCAATCAGCCCCAGCATTTT. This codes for CASSLAGGNQPQHF.

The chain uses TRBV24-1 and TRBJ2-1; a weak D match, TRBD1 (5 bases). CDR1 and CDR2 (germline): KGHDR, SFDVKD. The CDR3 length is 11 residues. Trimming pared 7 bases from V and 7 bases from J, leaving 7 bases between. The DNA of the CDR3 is TGTGCCACCAGGCAGGGTAATGAGCAGTTCTTC. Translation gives CATRQGNEQFF.

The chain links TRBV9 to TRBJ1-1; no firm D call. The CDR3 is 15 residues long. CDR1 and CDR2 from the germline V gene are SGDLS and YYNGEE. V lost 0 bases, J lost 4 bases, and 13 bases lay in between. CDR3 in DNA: TGTGCCAGCAGCGTAGGGCCGGGTCGGGGCACTGAAGCTTTCTTT. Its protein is CASSVGPGRGTEAFF.

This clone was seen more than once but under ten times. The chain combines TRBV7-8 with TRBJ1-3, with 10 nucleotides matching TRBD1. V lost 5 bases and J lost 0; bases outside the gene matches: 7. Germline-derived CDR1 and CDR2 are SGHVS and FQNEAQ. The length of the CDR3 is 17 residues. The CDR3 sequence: CASSLGQGVTSGNTIYF. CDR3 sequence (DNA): TGTGCCAGCAGCCTCGGACAGGGGGTTACCTCTGGAAACACCATATATTTT.

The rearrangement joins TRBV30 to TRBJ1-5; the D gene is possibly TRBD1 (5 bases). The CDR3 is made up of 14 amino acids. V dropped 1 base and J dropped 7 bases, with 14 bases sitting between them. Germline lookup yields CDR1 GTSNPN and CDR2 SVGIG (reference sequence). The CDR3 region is CAWSAGTRGQPQHF. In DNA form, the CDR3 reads TGTGCCTGGAGTGCCGGGACCAGAGGACAGCCCCAGCATTTT.

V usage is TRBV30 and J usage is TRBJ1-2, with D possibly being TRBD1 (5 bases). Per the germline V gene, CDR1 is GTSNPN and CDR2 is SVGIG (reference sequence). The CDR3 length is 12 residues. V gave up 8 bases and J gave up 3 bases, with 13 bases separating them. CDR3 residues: CARAQDYYGYTF. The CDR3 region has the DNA TGTGCCCGGGCACAGGACTACTATGGCTACACCTTC.

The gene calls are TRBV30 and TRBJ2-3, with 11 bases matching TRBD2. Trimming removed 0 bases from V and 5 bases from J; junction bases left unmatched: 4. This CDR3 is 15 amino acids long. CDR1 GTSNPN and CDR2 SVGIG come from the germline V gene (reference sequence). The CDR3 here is CAWSVGLAGGDTQYF. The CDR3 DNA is TGTGCCTGGAGTGTAGGGCTAGCGGGGGGAGATACGCAGTATTTT.

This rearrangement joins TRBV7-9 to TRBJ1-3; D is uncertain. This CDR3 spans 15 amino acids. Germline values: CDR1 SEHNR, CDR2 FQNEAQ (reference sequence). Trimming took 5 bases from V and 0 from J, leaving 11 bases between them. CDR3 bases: TGTGCCAGCAGCCAGGCGAGCAGCTCTGGAAACACCATATATTTT. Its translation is CASSQASSSGNTIYF.

In DNA form, the CDR3 reads TGTGCCACCAGCAGAGATCGGGGCAGGGGAGGTACTGAAGCTTTCTTT. It translates to CATSRDRGRGGTEAFF. This rearrangement joins TRBV15 to TRBJ1-1; D possibly corresponds to TRBD1 (6 bases). This CDR3 is 16 amino acids long. Between the trimmed V and J ends, which lost 0 bases and 5 bases, there was a span of 16 bases. Germline loops: CDR1 LNHNV, CDR2 YYDKDF (reference sequence).

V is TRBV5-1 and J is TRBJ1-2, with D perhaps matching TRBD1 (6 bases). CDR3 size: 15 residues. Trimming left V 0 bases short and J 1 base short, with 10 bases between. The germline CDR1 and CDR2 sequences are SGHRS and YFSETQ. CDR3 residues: CASSLGGGSNYGYTF. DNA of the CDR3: TGCGCCAGCAGCTTGGGTGGGGGCAGTAACTATGGCTACACCTTC.

This CDR3 reads CASSAQGFHEQYF. The CDR3 coding sequence is TGTGCCAGCAGCGCACAGGGTTTCCACGAGCAGTACTTC. J is TRBJ2-7 and V is TRBV5-4; maybe TRBD1 (6 bases). Per germline, CDR1 SGHNT and CDR2 YYREEE (reference sequence). With 4 bases removed from V and 5 bases from J, the gap between germline ends came to 13 bases. CDR3 length: 13 amino acids.

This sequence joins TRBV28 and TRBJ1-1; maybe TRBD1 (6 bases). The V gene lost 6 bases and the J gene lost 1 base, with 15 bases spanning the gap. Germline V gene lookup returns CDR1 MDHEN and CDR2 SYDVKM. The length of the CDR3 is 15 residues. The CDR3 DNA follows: TGTGCCAGCAGCTATCCTGTGGGGGCGAACACTGAAGCTTTCTTT. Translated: CASSYPVGANTEAFF.

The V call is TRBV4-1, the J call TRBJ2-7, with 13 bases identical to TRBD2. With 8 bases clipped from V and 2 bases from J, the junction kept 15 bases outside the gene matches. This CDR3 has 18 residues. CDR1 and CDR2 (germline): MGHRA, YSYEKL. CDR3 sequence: CASFGLAGAPGGAYEQYF. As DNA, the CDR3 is TGCGCCAGCTTTGGACTAGCGGGGGCCCCTGGAGGGGCCTACGAGCAGTACTTC.

The CDR3 reads CASTPDRERRSSAFF. In nucleotides, the CDR3 is TGTGCCAGCACCCCCGACAGGGAGCGACGGTCCTCGGCTTTCTTT. The rearrangement joins TRBV6-2 or TRBV6-3 to TRBJ1-1; 7 nucleotides match TRBD1. This CDR3 has 15 amino acids. V shed 7 bases and J 11 bases; nucleotides not matched to a gene: 19. Germline V lookup: CDR1 MNHEY, CDR2 SVGEGT.

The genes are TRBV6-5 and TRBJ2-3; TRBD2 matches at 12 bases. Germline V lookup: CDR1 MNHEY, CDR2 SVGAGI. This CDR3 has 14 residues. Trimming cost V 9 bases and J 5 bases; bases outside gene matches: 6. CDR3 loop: CASASGGAGDTQYF. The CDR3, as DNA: TGTGCCAGTGCTAGCGGGGGGGCCGGAGATACGCAGTATTTT.

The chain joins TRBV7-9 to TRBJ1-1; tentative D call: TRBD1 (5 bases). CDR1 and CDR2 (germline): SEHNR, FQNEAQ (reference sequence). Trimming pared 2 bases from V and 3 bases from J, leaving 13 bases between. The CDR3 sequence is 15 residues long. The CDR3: CASSLSGGDDTEAFF. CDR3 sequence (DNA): TGTGCCAGCAGCTTATCTGGGGGGGATGACACTGAAGCTTTCTTT.

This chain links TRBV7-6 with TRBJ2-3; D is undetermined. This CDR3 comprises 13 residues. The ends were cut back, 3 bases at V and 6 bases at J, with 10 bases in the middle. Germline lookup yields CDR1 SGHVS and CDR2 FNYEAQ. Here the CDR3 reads CASSFVVSDTQYF. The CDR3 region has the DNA TGTGCCAGCAGCTTTGTGGTTTCGGATACGCAGTATTTT.

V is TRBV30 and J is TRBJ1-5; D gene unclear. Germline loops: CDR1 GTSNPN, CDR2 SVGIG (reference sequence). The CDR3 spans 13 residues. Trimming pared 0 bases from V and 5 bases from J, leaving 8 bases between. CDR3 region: CAWSVGGYQPQHF. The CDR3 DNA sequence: TGTGCCTGGAGTGTAGGTGGTTATCAGCCCCAGCATTTT.